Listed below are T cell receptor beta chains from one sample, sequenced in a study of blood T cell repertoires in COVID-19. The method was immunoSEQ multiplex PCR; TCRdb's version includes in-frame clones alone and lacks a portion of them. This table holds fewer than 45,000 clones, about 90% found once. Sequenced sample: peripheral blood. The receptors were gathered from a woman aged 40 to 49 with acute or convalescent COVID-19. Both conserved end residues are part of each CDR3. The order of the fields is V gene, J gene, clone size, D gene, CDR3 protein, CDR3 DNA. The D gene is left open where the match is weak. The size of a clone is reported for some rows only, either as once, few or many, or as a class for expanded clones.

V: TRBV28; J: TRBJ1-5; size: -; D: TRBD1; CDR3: CASIQGDTGNQPQHF; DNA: TGTGCCAGCATACAGGGGGACACAGGCAATCAGCCCCAGCATTTT
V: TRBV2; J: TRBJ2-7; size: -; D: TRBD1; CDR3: CASKDRVISYEQYF; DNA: TGTGCCAGCAAGGACAGGGTAATCTCCTACGAGCAGTACTTC
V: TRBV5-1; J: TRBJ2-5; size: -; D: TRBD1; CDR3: CASSLGQGGETQYF; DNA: TGCGCCAGCAGCTTGGGACAGGGGGGAGAGACCCAGTACTTC
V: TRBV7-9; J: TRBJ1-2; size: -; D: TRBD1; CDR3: CASSSGTGGARRYGYTF; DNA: TGTGCCAGCAGCTCCGGGACAGGGGGCGCGCGTCGCTATGGCTACACCTTC
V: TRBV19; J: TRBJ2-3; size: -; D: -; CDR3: CASSNGEGTDTQYF; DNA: TGTGCCAGTAGTAACGGCGAGGGCACAGATACGCAGTATTTT
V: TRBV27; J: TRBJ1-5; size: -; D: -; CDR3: CASSLAGLRQPQHF; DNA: TGTGCCAGCAGTTTAGCAGGGTTGCGGCAGCCCCAGCATTTT
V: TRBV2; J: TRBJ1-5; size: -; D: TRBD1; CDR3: CASSRDRGLRQPQHF; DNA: TGTGCCAGCAGTCGGGACAGGGGGCTGCGGCAGCCCCAGCATTTT
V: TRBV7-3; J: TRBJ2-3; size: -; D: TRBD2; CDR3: CASSKKGLAGGDTQYF; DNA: TGTGCCAGCAGCAAAAAGGGACTAGCGGGGGGAGATACGCAGTATTTT
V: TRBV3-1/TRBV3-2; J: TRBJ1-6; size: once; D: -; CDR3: CASSQVGAGSNSPLHF; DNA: TGTGCCAGCAGCCAAGTTGGCGCGGGGTCTAATTCACCCCTCCACTTT
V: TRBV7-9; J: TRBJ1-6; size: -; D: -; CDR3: CASSSNSPLHF; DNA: TGTGCCAGCAGCTCGAATTCACCCCTCCACTTT
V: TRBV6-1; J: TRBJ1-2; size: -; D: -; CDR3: CASSADRHLFNYGYTF; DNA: TGTGCCAGCAGTGCGGACAGACACCTTTTTAACTATGGCTACACCTTC
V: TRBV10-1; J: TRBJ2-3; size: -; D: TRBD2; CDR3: CASSELGLAGSTDTQYF; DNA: TGCGCCAGCAGTGAGTTGGGACTAGCGGGTAGCACAGATACGCAGTATTTT
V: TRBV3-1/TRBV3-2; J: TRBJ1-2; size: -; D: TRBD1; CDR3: CASRGQTTSRGYTF; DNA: TGTGCCAGCAGGGGACAGACTACGTCTCGCGGCTACACCTTC
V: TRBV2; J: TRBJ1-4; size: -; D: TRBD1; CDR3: CASRGQGGPNEKLFF; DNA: TGTGCCAGCAGGGGACAGGGGGGGCCTAATGAAAAACTGTTTTTT
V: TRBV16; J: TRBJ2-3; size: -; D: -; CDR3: CASSRLAGGSTDTQYF; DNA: TGTGCCAGCAGCCGCCTCGCCGGGGGAAGCACAGATACGCAGTATTTT
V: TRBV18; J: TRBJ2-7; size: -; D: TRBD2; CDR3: CASSPLTSGRTEQYF; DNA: TGTGCCAGCTCACCTTTGACTAGCGGGAGAACCGAGCAGTACTTC
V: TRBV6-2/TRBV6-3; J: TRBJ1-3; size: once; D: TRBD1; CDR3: CASSSPYLSGQGRDTIYF; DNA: TGTGCCAGCAGTAGCCCGTACCTGTCGGGACAGGGCCGCGACACCATATATTTT
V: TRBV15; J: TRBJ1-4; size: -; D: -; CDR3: CATSSLNSQNEKLFF; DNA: TGTGCCACCAGCAGTCTAAACAGCCAAAATGAAAAACTGTTTTTT
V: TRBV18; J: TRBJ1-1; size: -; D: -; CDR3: CASSPSEGAASTEAFF; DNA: TGTGCCAGCTCACCTTCAGAAGGGGCGGCGAGCACTGAAGCTTTCTTT
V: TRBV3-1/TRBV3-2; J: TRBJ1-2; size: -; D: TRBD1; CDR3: CASSQVGDRGLDYGYTF; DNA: TGTGCCAGCAGCCAAGTGGGGGACAGGGGTTTGGACTATGGCTACACCTTC
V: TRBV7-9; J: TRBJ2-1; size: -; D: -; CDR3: CASTAGGLSYNEQFF; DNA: TGTGCCAGCACCGCCGGGGGGCTCTCCTACAATGAGCAGTTCTTC